Given below is one T cell receptor (beta chain) in context. Its antigen remains unknown. The record originates from a study of cytomegalovirus exposure and HLA in healthy donors. Findings and caveats of the study: It has been reported that TCR beta sequences accurately predicted the HLA-A and HLA-B alleles of most subjects. Researchers reported in a later analysis that common viral pathogens appeared linked to several top clusters. In a later analysis, a missense DCLRE1C variant was linked to TCR beta V- and J-gene trimming.

PCR amplification relied on 60 Vbeta primers (plus 13 Jbeta primers). As originally analysed: An analysis performed later counted about 80 million unique TCR beta chains (approximately 11 million of them shared). The assay was immunoSEQ multiplex PCR, and TCRdb's table has in-frame clones only and misses some. V and J calls and clone size come straight from that table; D and trimming were deduced from the DNA. The sample carries approximately 150,000 clones, around 80% recorded once. Trimming stripped 3 bases from V and 6 bases from J, with 13 bases between. Per the germline V gene, CDR1 is SGHDT and CDR2 is YYEEEE. The CDR3 consists of 14 residues.

The receptor was derived from a human donor in good health. The sample taken for sequencing was PBMCs. This sequence joins TRBV5-6 and TRBJ1-5; possible D gene TRBD1, 5 bases. The CDR3 sequence: CASSWGRQGQPQHF. The CDR3 DNA reads TGTGCCAGCAGCTGGGGTAGGCAGGGTCAGCCCCAGCATTTT.